This T cell receptor (beta chain) is from a study of blood T cells in healthy people across ages. This clonotype showed up many times. Together with a sample-barcoded 5' primer, a J-beta primer mix was included in a second PCR lasting about 6 to 11 cycles. TCRdb re-analysed the 5' RACE reads in MiXCR, keeping a single row per CDR3 protein. The repertoire holds hundreds of thousands of distinct CDR3 sequences, approximately 30% seen once, with around a sixth in the top ten. CDR1 and CDR2 from the germline V gene are SEHNR and FQNEAQ (reference sequence). The junction had 6 bases not matched to a gene; V was cut back by 4 bases and J by 2 bases. This CDR3 has 16 residues.

The gene calls are TRBV7-9 and TRBJ2-7; 12 positions agree with TRBD2. The sequence was collected from a woman older than 75 in good health. The sequenced sample consisted of blood. The CDR3 DNA reads TGTGCCAGCAGCTCGACTAGCGGGGGCCCCACCTACGAGCAGTACTTC. Translated, it gives CASSSTSGGPTYEQYF.